This TCR beta chain was identified during a study of T cell repertoires in cytomegalovirus infection (dated by TCRdb to between 2017 and 2020). For the wider study: The HLA type of each donor mattered for the analysis, because public TCR beta signatures pointed to carriage of CMV infection along with the matching HLA type. The full study reports these points: The ex vivo response was dominated by HLA-C-restricted CMV-specific TCR beta clonotypes, and the single most frequent clonotype in two of eight donors was supplied by these HLA-C-restricted clonotypes. Cumulative frequency of public TCR beta family members discriminated carriers of CMV infection plus the relevant HLA type in this cohort and an independent roughly 330-donor cohort.

Data came from an Illumina HiSeq 1500. TCRdb handled the public reads itself, with Q25 trimming in fastp and clone calling in MiXCR, and kept productive beta chains. Each record represents a unique CDR3 protein, reported with the most common genes and DNA among its rows. The sample records over 300,000 distinct CDR3 sequences, 9.5% of which are singletons. In total, the top ten clones hold over 3.5% of the sample. This clonotype showed up many times. Its antigen has not been determined. It has no much larger one-base neighbor in the sample; base qualities were not kept. V is cut by 6 bases and J by 15 bases, and the space between the germline ends is 29 bases. Measured from the cysteine to the phenylalanine, the CDR3 is 16 residues long. Just CDR3 DNA is preserved here, 48 bases in frame from base 1. CDR1 and CDR2 (SEHNR, FQNEAQ) derive from the germline V gene (reference sequence).

The rearrangement joined TRBV7-9 to TRBJ1-4; D gene: possibly TRBD1, on 6 matching bases. This clonotype was sampled from a human donor in good health (CMV status not recorded). Some clones in this sample may be carry-over from other donors' samples. The sequencing sample was made of PBMCs. The sequence in DNA is TGTGCCAGCAGGAATAGACCGACAGGCCTAAATGAAAAGATGTTTTTT. It codes for CASRNRPTGLNEKMFF.